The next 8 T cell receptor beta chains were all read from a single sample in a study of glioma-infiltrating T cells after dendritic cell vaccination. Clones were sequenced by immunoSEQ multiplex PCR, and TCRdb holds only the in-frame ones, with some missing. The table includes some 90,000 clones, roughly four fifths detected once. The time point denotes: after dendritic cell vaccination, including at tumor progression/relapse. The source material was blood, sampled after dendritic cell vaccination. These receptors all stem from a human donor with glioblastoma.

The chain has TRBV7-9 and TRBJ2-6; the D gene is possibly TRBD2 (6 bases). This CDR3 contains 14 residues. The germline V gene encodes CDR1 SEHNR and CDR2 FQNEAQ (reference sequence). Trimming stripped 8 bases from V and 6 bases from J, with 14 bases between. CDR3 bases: TGTGCCAGCGGGGACTTCTTGAAGGCCAACGTCCTGACTTTC. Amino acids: CASGDFLKANVLTF.

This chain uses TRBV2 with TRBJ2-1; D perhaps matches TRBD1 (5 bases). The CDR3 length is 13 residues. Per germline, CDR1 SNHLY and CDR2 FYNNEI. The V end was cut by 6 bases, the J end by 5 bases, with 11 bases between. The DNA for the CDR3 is TGTGCCAGCAGGGGGCGCACCCACAATGAGCAGTTCTTC. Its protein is CASRGRTHNEQFF.

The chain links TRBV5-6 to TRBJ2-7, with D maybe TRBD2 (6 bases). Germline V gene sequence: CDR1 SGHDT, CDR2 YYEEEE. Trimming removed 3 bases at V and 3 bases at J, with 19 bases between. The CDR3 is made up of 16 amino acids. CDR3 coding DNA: TGTGCCAGCAGCTCCACCTGGGGAGGCGGTTTCTACGAGCAGTACTTC. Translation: CASSSTWGGGFYEQYF.

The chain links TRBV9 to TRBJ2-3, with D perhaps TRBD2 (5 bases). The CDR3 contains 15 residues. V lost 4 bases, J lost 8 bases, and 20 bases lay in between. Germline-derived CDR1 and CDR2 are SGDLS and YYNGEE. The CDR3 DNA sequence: TGTGCCAGCAGCCCGCAGCTTGGACTCTCTGGTACGCAGTATTTT. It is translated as CASSPQLGLSGTQYF.

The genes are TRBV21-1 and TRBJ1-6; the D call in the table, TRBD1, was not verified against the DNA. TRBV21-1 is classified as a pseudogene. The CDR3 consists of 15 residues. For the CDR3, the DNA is TGTGCCGAACAGGACAGGGGTTGTGATAATTCACCCCTCCACTTT. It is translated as CAEQDRGCDNSPLHF.

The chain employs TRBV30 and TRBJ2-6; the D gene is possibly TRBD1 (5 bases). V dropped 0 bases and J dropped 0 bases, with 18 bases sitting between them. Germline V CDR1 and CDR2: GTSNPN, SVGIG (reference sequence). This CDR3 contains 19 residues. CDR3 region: CAWSVRTPQGYSGANVLTF. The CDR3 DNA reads TGTGCCTGGAGTGTGAGGACACCGCAGGGTTACTCTGGGGCCAACGTCCTGACTTTC.

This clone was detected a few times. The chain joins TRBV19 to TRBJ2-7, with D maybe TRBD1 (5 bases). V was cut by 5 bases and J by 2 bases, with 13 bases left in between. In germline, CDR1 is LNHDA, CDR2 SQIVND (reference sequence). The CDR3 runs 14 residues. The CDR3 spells CASSLSGHTYEQYF. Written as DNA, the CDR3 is TGTGCCAGTAGTCTCTCCGGACACACCTACGAGCAGTACTTC.

The CDR3 loop is CASSGRTGGYGYTF. The CDR3 DNA reads TGTGCCAGCAGTGGACGGACAGGGGGCTATGGCTACACCTTC. The chain combines TRBV6-1 with TRBJ1-2, with 10 bases matching TRBD1. V was pared by 4 bases and J by 4 bases, with 3 bases of the junction left unmatched. The CDR3 has 14 residues. CDR1 and CDR2 from the germline V gene are MNHNS and SASEGT.